This TCR beta chain derives from a study of T cells in narcolepsy. As for this clone: The antigen is not known.

V gave up 4 bases and J gave up 4 bases, with 16 bases separating them. There are 15 residues in the CDR3. In germline, CDR1 is SGHDN, CDR2 FVKESK. Findings and caveats of the study: Healthy controls reportedly lacked the autoreactive clonotypes serially found in patients' blood.

The method was immunoSEQ multiplex PCR; TCRdb's version includes in-frame clones alone and lacks a portion of them. Of 30,000 to 45,000 clones listed, approximately 85% are singletons. This chain joins TRBV14 and TRBJ1-2; tentative D call: TRBD1 (6 bases). The source material was CD45RA- memory CD4+ T cells from PBMCs. The sequence was obtained from a human donor with narcolepsy. CDR3 residues: CASSPVARGAYGYTF. CDR3 nucleotide sequence: TGTGCCAGCAGCCCCGTGGCCAGGGGTGCCTATGGCTACACCTTC.